One and the same sample provided the 30 T cell receptor beta chains below, sequenced in a study of T cells expressing NK-cell markers. TCRdb processed the 5' RACE reads again and assigns one entry to each CDR3 protein, with no DNA. The specimen's table records 150,000 or so distinct CDR3 sequences. The sequencing input was blood T cells: a sorted CD56 or NKG2C T cell subset, CD4+ or CD8+ T cells, or bulk PBMC T cells (not recorded which). These receptor sequences come from a woman aged 18 to 75 in good health.

The chain is built from TRBV12-3 or TRBV12-4 and TRBJ2-3; TCRdb outputs TRBD2, but without DNA this stays unchecked. This CDR3 spans 16 amino acids. This chain's CDR3 is CASSNLAGDGTDTQYF.

This chain links TRBV5-1 with TRBJ2-4; TCRdb's D gene call, TRBD1, goes unchecked for lack of DNA. This CDR3 contains 15 residues. The germline V gene encodes CDR1 SGHRS and CDR2 YFSETQ. CDR3 sequence: CASSLGQGGENIQYF.

The chain has TRBV20-1 and TRBJ1-1. This CDR3 has 12 amino acids. From germline, CDR1 is DFQATT and CDR2 SNEGSKA (reference sequence). CDR3 in amino acids: CSASWKPTEAFF.

CDR3 region: CASTQQGQGYEQYF. This chain connects TRBV27 to TRBJ2-7; TCRdb outputs TRBD1, but without DNA this stays unchecked. This CDR3 is built from 14 residues. Per germline, CDR1 MNHEY and CDR2 SMNVEV (reference sequence).

This rearrangement joins TRBV2 to TRBJ1-6. The germline V gene encodes CDR1 SNHLY and CDR2 FYNNEI. This CDR3 has 14 amino acids. Here the CDR3 reads CASSEQTYNSPLHF.

The chain recombines TRBV20-1 with TRBJ2-4; TCRdb designates TRBD2, a call that cannot be tested without DNA. CDR1 and CDR2 from the germline V gene are DFQATT and SNEGSKA (reference sequence). The length of the CDR3 is 15 residues. CDR3 sequence reads: CSAPSGRGSKNIQYF.

The J gene is TRBJ2-2, the V gene TRBV12-3 or TRBV12-4. CDR3 length: 13 amino acids. The CDR3 sequence: CASSLIDTGELFF.

The J gene is TRBJ2-1, the V gene TRBV5-1; with no DNA, the TCRdb D assignment of TRBD2 cannot be verified. From germline, CDR1 is SGHRS and CDR2 YFSETQ. This CDR3 region has 17 residues. CDR3: CASSLGSSGNLYNEQFF.

This chain links TRBV27 with TRBJ2-5; TCRdb proposes TRBD2, but this gene call is untestable without DNA. The CDR3 has 14 amino acids. Germline V gene lookup returns CDR1 MNHEY and CDR2 SMNVEV (reference sequence). CDR3 loop: CASSSWEGRETQYF.

This chain joins TRBV12-3 or TRBV12-4 and TRBJ1-2. The CDR3 runs 15 residues. The CDR3 region is CASSLELNSNYGYTF.

The rearrangement uses TRBV11-2 and TRBJ2-7; lacking DNA, the TRBD1 call made by TCRdb goes unchecked. The CDR3 is 14 amino acids. The germline V gene has CDR1 SGHAT and CDR2 FQNNGV. The CDR3 region is CASSFGTEFYEQYF. Drawing the rest from reference TRBV11-2 and TRBJ2-7, the complete variable domain is EAGVAQSPRYKIIEKRQSVAFWCNPISGHATLYWYQQILGQGPKLLIQFQNNGVVDDSQLPKDRFSAERLKGVDSTLKIQPAKLEDSAVYLCASSFGTEFYEQYFGPGTRLTVT.

This sequence joins TRBV12-3 or TRBV12-4 and TRBJ2-1; TCRdb's D gene call, TRBD2, goes unchecked for lack of DNA. The CDR3 has 17 amino acids. CDR3 in amino acids: CASSLLSSGGQYNEQFF.

This sequence joins TRBV20-1 and TRBJ2-5; TCRdb proposes TRBD2, but this gene call is untestable without DNA. This CDR3 comprises 13 residues. CDR1 and CDR2 from the germline V gene are DFQATT and SNEGSKA (reference sequence). CDR3 amino acids: CSLRLAGLETQYF.

The J gene is TRBJ2-3, the V gene TRBV7-9; TCRdb returns TRBD1, unconfirmable since there is no DNA. CDR3 size: 16 residues. Looked up from germline, CDR1 is SEHNR and CDR2 is FQNEAQ (reference sequence). CDR3: CASSQGSAARTDTQYF.

This rearrangement joins TRBV2 to TRBJ1-1; the D gene TCRdb calls, TRBD1, cannot be checked with no DNA. In germline, CDR1 is SNHLY, CDR2 FYNNEI. The CDR3 extends over 13 amino acids. This CDR3 is CASSPQGPTEAFF.

The chain recombines TRBV21-1 with TRBJ2-5; TCRdb calls TRBD2, which cannot be checked without DNA. TRBV21-1 is designated a pseudogene. This CDR3 contains 16 residues. CDR3: CASSKTAGGPRETQYF.

The CDR3 spells CSVGGNQPQHF. The genes are TRBV29-1 and TRBJ1-5. The CDR3 sequence is 11 residues long. Germline V gene data show CDR1 as SQVTM and CDR2 as ANQGSEA.

V usage is TRBV6-5 and J usage is TRBJ1-1; TCRdb lists TRBD1, though no DNA is available to test this call. The CDR3 sequence is 13 residues long. Germline CDR1 MNHEY, CDR2 SVGAGI. The CDR3 loop is CASSSTTGREAFF.

The chain recombines TRBV11-2 with TRBJ2-2. The CDR3 extends over 16 amino acids. The germline gives CDR1 SGHAT, CDR2 FQNNGV. This CDR3 reads CASSLRVDRGTGELFF.

The chain recombines TRBV28 with TRBJ2-7. Germline CDR1 is MDHEN and CDR2 is SYDVKM. This CDR3 has 11 amino acids. The chain's CDR3 is CASSLVSEQYF.

The V gene is TRBV9, the J gene TRBJ2-2; TCRdb outputs TRBD2, but without DNA this stays unchecked. The length of the CDR3 is 17 residues. Germline CDR1 reads SGDLS; CDR2 reads YYNGEE. The CDR3 spells CASSVAGLAANTGELFF.

The chain combines TRBV20-1 with TRBJ2-1. The CDR3 extends over 13 amino acids. CDR1 and CDR2 (germline): DFQATT, SNEGSKA (reference sequence). This CDR3 is CSAPESSYNEQFF.

The chain is built from TRBV7-9 and TRBJ2-2; TCRdb designates TRBD2, a call that cannot be tested without DNA. This CDR3 has 17 amino acids. Per the germline V gene, CDR1 is SEHNR and CDR2 is FQNEAQ (reference sequence). The CDR3 spells CASSSGPYNSNTGELFF. The full variable domain, its missing parts supplied by reference TRBV7-9 and TRBJ2-2, is DTGVSQNPRHKITKRGQNVTFRCDPISEHNRLYWYRQTLGQGPEFLTYFQNEAQLEKSRLLSDRFSAERPKGSFSTLEIQRTEQGDSAMYLCASSSGPYNSNTGELFFGEGSRLTVL.

The chain joins TRBV2 to TRBJ2-1; no DNA is available, so the TRBD1 call from TCRdb remains unchecked. CDR3 length: 13 residues. Germline V gene data show CDR1 as SNHLY and CDR2 as FYNNEI. The CDR3 loop reads CASSADRGSEQFF.

The genes are TRBV11-2 and TRBJ2-4; absent DNA, TCRdb's TRBD1 call cannot be checked. Germline V lookup: CDR1 SGHAT, CDR2 FQNNGV. This CDR3 spans 13 amino acids. The CDR3 sequence: CASSLRTVNIQYF.

The J gene is TRBJ2-7, the V gene TRBV7-2; TCRdb proposes TRBD1, but this gene call is untestable without DNA. The CDR3 has 16 amino acids. Germline V gives CDR1 SGHTA, CDR2 FQGNSA. The CDR3 sequence: CASSPGRGLPSYEQYF. The variable domain in full, completed from reference TRBV7-2 and TRBJ2-7, reads GAGVSQSPSNKVTEKGKDVELRCDPISGHTALYWYRQSLGQGLEFLIYFQGNSAPDKSGLPSDRFSAERTGGSVSTLTIQRTQQEDSAVYLCASSPGRGLPSYEQYFGPGTRLTVT.

The CDR3 reads CASSLAITVPGEQYF. This chain uses TRBV11-3 with TRBJ2-7; the TCRdb D gene call, TRBD1, has no DNA to confirm it. This CDR3 has 15 residues. In germline, CDR1 is SGHNT, CDR2 YENEEA.

J is TRBJ2-7 and V is TRBV28; the D call of TRBD2 rests on TCRdb alone, since no DNA is present to check it. The CDR3 is made up of 11 amino acids. The germline V gene has CDR1 MDHEN and CDR2 SYDVKM. The CDR3 region is CASSALNEQYF.

J is TRBJ2-1 and V is TRBV11-2; with no DNA, the TCRdb D assignment of TRBD2 cannot be verified. Germline CDR1 SGHAT, CDR2 FQNNGV. The CDR3 runs to 16 residues. The CDR3 here is CASSYTLAGGQNEQFF.

The V call is TRBV5-8, the J call TRBJ1-1. This CDR3 comprises 14 residues. The germline V gene encodes CDR1 SGHTS and CDR2 YDEGEE. This chain's CDR3 is CASSLIGGDTEAFF.